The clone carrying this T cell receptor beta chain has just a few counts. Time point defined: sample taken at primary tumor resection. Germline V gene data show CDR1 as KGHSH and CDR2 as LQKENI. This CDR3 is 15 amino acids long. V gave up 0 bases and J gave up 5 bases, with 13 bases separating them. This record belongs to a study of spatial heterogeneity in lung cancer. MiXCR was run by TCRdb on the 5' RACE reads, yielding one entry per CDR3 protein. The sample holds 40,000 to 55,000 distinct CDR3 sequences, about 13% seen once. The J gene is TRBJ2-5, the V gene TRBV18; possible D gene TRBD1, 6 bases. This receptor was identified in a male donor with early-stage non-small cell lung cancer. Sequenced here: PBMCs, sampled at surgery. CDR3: CASSPPGYRVETQYF. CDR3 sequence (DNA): TGTGCCAGCTCACCACCGGGTTACAGGGTGGAGACCCAGTACTTC.